Described below is a single T cell receptor beta chain sequence and its context. It has no known antigen specificity. No quality values exist for individual bases; no much larger clone is one base distant. This sample stems from a study of blood T cell repertoires in COVID-19 (dated by TCRdb to about 2020). Some background on the complete study: Collaborator samples came from the United States, Italy and Spain and covered acute and convalescent phases of COVID-19. The repertoires were released in a freely available public database intended as a resource for research on the immune response to SARS-CoV-2. The sample metadata nearly always contained a de-identified subject ID, COVID-19 status, age in years and sex. Samples came from the ongoing ImmuneRACE study (first 160 participants) plus 1,254 subjects from 6 global collaborators. Deeply sampled blood TCRbeta repertoires from subjects exposed to, actively infected with, or recovered from COVID-19 were included in the dataset. Where available, HLA class I and class II types were obtained from metadata supplied by the sample provider rather than from assay-based typing. The material from the prospective study consisted of cDNA or gDNA derived from T cells, B-cell-depleted T cells, or PBMCs. What the authors observed across the whole study: How much clinical and demographic metadata was included differed by source and by participant, and the metadata was provided uncurated.

TCRbeta CDR3 regions were amplified from genomic DNA by means of the immunoSEQ Assay, a bias-controlled multiplex PCR. Regarding the original processing steps: Within the assay, amplification of reference gene primers was used to estimate how many nucleated cells each sample contained. To quantify the absolute abundance of each unique TCRbeta CDR3 rearrangement, sequence reads were collapsed and filtered. For each sample, productive Simpson clonality was calculated as the square root of Simpson's diversity index across productive rearrangements. This immuneACCESS table, as held by TCRdb, lists in-frame sequences with V and J called but not all clones. Of the missing ones, under half trace to an unresolved V gene in checked studies; the others have no known cause. That table is the source of V, J and clone size, and D and trimming were worked out from the DNA. Counted in this sample were 150,000 or so clones; around 90% of them appeared once. Roughly 4% of the sample is taken by the ten largest.

Participants in the prospective study were enrolled through a virtual design, were aged roughly 18 to 100 years, and lived in roughly 26 United States geographic areas. In the prospective study, cohorts were assigned on the basis of participant-reported clinical history obtained from a screening survey and a study questionnaire. Exposed participants had been in contact, within 2 weeks of entering the study, with a person who had a PCR-confirmed or clinician-diagnosed case of COVID-19. In the prospective study, mobile phlebotomists collected whole blood, serum and a nasopharyngeal or oropharyngeal swab from each participant. Participants in the prospective study had the option to provide additional blood draws and questionnaires over a 2-month period. Prospective study blood samples were shipped either frozen or at room temperature before DNA extraction. From the cysteine through the phenylalanine, the CDR3 covers 16 amino acids. Only the CDR3 DNA is retained, 48 bases long and in frame from the first base. As encoded in the germline V gene, CDR1 is LGHNA while CDR2 is YSLEER. After removal of 0 bases from V and 4 bases from J, the junction retains 7 bases not matched to a gene.

This sequence was found in a woman in her forties who had been exposed to COVID-19. Recombination linked TRBV4-3 to TRBJ2-3, with TRBD2 identical over 7 junction bases. The sequencing input was PBMCs or T cells enriched from blood (not recorded which). The CDR3 protein sequence reads: CASSQDLAGASDTQYF. At the DNA level, the sequence is TGCGCCAGCAGCCAAGATCTGGCGGGAGCGTCAGATACGCAGTATTTT.